This passage covers 21 T cell receptor beta chains from one sample sequenced in a study of T-cell memory formation after mild COVID-19 (dated by TCRdb to the early 2020s). Receptors were amplified or captured by 5' RACE. Sequencing instrument: Illumina NovaSeq 6000. TCRdb passed the public sequencing reads through fastp at Q25 and MiXCR, retaining productive beta sequences. Each record represents a unique CDR3 protein, reported with the most common genes and DNA among its rows. A total of 190,000 or so distinct CDR3 sequences appear in this sample, around 30% of them only once. The leading ten clones occupy approximately 10% of the sample. Sequencing was performed on PBMCs or a T cell subset sorted from them (not recorded which). The receptor set was obtained from an adult woman who had mild COVID-19 (a few samples of this study predate the infection). The sample titles of this study are shuffled in the database, so cell type and time point are left out; the donor was told from shared clones.

V gene TRBV6-1 combines with J gene TRBJ2-7; no firm D call. Germline loops: CDR1 MNHNS, CDR2 SASEGT. The V end was cut by 3 bases, the J end by 5 bases, with 5 bases between. This CDR3 has 11 residues. The CDR3 DNA reads as TGTGCCAGCAGTGACCTCAACGAGCAGTACTTC. Its protein is CASSDLNEQYF.

This rearrangement joins TRBV12-3 or TRBV12-4 to TRBJ2-7, with D possibly TRBD1 on 6 matching bases. The CDR3 runs to 15 residues. The V end lost 4 bases, the J end lost 4 bases, and 17 bases lay between the germline ends. This chain's CDR3 is CASSSSGHGKYEQYF. CDR3 bases: TGTGCCAGCAGTTCCTCGGGACATGGGAAATACGAGCAGTACTTC.

In its sample, this clonotype was seen a few times. The chain links TRBV18 to TRBJ2-3, with 8 positions matching TRBD1. J was trimmed by 8 bases and V by 3 bases; bases with no gene match: 1. There are 12 residues in the CDR3. Germline values: CDR1 KGHSH, CDR2 LQKENI. CDR3 amino acids: CASSPGQGTQYF. CDR3 DNA: TGTGCCAGCTCACCTGGACAGGGTACGCAGTATTTT.

This chain connects TRBV20-1 to TRBJ1-1; TRBD1 aligns across 10 bases. This CDR3 region has 15 residues. V gave up 0 bases and J gave up 4 bases; unmatched junction bases: 5. CDR1 and CDR2 from the germline V gene are DFQATT and SNEGSKA (reference sequence). The chain's CDR3 is CSARDFGTGVTEAFF. In DNA form, the CDR3 reads TGCAGTGCTAGAGATTTCGGGACAGGGGTCACTGAAGCTTTCTTT.

This clonotype was detected a few times. The rearrangement joins TRBV20-1 to TRBJ1-5; D is undetermined. V lost 1 base and J lost 0, with 10 bases in between. This CDR3 contains 15 residues. Germline V CDR1 and CDR2: DFQATT, SNEGSKA (reference sequence). The CDR3 sequence: CSARAGGYSNQPQHF. For the CDR3, the DNA is TGCAGTGCTAGAGCGGGAGGGTATAGCAATCAGCCCCAGCATTTT.

This clonotype was observed a handful of times. CDR3 loop: CSAAGQGERDTQYF. The CDR3 DNA follows: TGCAGTGCTGCGGGACAGGGTGAGAGGGATACGCAGTATTTT. The chain links TRBV20-1 to TRBJ2-3, with TRBD1 identical over 9 bases. There are 14 residues in the CDR3. CDR1 DFQATT and CDR2 SNEGSKA come from the germline V gene (reference sequence). J lost 6 bases, V lost 5 bases, and 9 bases had no gene match.

The rearrangement links TRBV7-2 to TRBJ2-2; unclear D gene. The V end was cut by 1 base, the J end by 0 bases, with 15 bases between. CDR3 length equals 18 residues. In germline, CDR1 is SGHTA, CDR2 FQGNSA. Written as DNA, the CDR3 is TGTGCCAGCAGCTTAGTTGTAGCCGTTACATCGAACACCGGGGAGCTGTTTTTT. Translating it yields CASSLVVAVTSNTGELFF. Full variable domain (remainder filled in from reference TRBV7-2 and TRBJ2-2): GAGVSQSPSNKVTEKGKDVELRCDPISGHTALYWYRQSLGQGLEFLIYFQGNSAPDKSGLPSDRFSAERTGGSVSTLTIQRTQQEDSAVYLCASSLVVAVTSNTGELFFGEGSRLTVL.

The table lists this clonotype with a few counts. This sequence joins TRBV7-2 and TRBJ2-1; either TRBD1 or TRBD2 may supply D (5 bases each). The CDR3 extends over 14 amino acids. From germline, CDR1 is SGHTA and CDR2 FQGNSA. Trimming stripped 1 base from V and 9 bases from J, with 13 bases between. CDR3 amino acids: CASSLGVGTSEQFF. Written as DNA, the CDR3 is TGTGCCAGCAGCTTAGGGGTCGGGACGAGTGAGCAGTTCTTC.

The chain couples TRBV12-3 or TRBV12-4 to TRBJ1-2; 8 nucleotides match TRBD1. With 5 bases clipped from V and 1 base from J, the junction kept 6 bases outside the gene matches. This CDR3 region has 15 residues. The CDR3 nucleotides read TGTGCCAGCAGTCTCACAACAGGGGGTAACTATGGCTACACCTTC. It encodes CASSLTTGGNYGYTF.

V gene TRBV20-1 combines with J gene TRBJ2-3; TRBD1 matches at 10 bases. V lost 6 bases, J lost 4 bases, and 4 bases stayed unmatched. From germline, CDR1 is DFQATT and CDR2 SNEGSKA (reference sequence). The CDR3 is 13 amino acids. Here the CDR3 DNA reads TGCAGTGCCAGGACAGGGGGGTCAGATACGCAGTATTTT. Amino acids: CSARTGGSDTQYF.

J is TRBJ2-7 and V is TRBV12-3 or TRBV12-4, with a possible D match to TRBD1 (5 bases). V lost 4 bases and J 3 bases, leaving 10 bases between the germline ends. This CDR3 region has 13 residues. In DNA, the CDR3 is TGTGCCAGCAGTTCCTCGACAGACTACGAGCAGTACTTC. Residues: CASSSSTDYEQYF.

The genes are TRBV6-5 and TRBJ2-1, with D uncertain. Trimming stripped 2 bases from V and 6 bases from J, with 11 bases between. The CDR3 spans 14 residues. Looked up from germline, CDR1 is MNHEY and CDR2 is SVGAGI. The CDR3 region has the DNA TGTGCCAGCAGTTACCGGGCTCCTCCCAATGAGCAGTTCTTC. The encoded protein is CASSYRAPPNEQFF.

This clonotype was seen a handful of times. The chain uses TRBV7-9 and TRBJ2-7; 8 nucleotides line up with TRBD1. Per the germline V gene, CDR1 is SEHNR and CDR2 is FQNEAQ (reference sequence). V was clipped by 8 bases and J by 6 bases; unmatched bases: 9. The CDR3 runs 13 residues. CDR3 DNA: TGTGCCAGCTTAATCGGACAGGGATCCGAGCAGTACTTC. As protein: CASLIGQGSEQYF.

This clonotype was counted only a few times. This sequence joins TRBV30 and TRBJ1-1; D call uncertain. V shed 0 bases and J shed 0 bases, with 5 bases lying between them. The CDR3 extends over 13 amino acids. Germline loops: CDR1 GTSNPN, CDR2 SVGIG (reference sequence). CDR3 protein: CAWSVWVNTEAFF. In nucleotides, the CDR3 is TGTGCCTGGAGTGTCTGGGTGAACACTGAAGCTTTCTTT.

There are many counts of this clonotype. The gene calls are TRBV12-3 or TRBV12-4 and TRBJ2-7; 8 nucleotides match TRBD2. The CDR3 has 19 amino acids. Trimming at V came to 6 bases and at J to 3 bases, leaving 22 bases not matched to a gene. As DNA, the CDR3 is TGTGCCAGCAGCAACCCCCGAGCGGGGGCGCTCGGGTCTCTCTACGAGCAGTACTTC. This translates into CASSNPRAGALGSLYEQYF.

The chain joins TRBV6-5 to TRBJ2-1; 15 nucleotides align to TRBD2. Trimming cost V 6 bases and J 9 bases; bases outside gene matches: 6. This CDR3 is built from 15 residues. From germline, CDR1 is MNHEY and CDR2 SVGAGI. CDR3 amino acids: CASRLGLAGGGEQFF. The CDR3 nucleotides are TGTGCCAGCAGGTTGGGACTAGCGGGAGGCGGTGAGCAGTTCTTC.

The rearrangement uses TRBV7-9 and TRBJ2-2; 13 positions agree with TRBD2. With 5 bases clipped from V and 4 bases from J, the junction kept 10 bases outside the gene matches. In germline, CDR1 is SEHNR, CDR2 FQNEAQ (reference sequence). The CDR3 length is 18 residues. The CDR3 spells CASSATSGGAGGTGELFF. In DNA, the CDR3 is TGTGCCAGCAGCGCCACTAGCGGGGGGGCCGGTGGCACCGGGGAGCTGTTTTTT.

The sample holds many counts of this clonotype. The chain is built from TRBV15 and TRBJ2-3; possibly TRBD2 for D (6 bases). Germline loops: CDR1 LNHNV, CDR2 YYDKDF (reference sequence). V lost 8 bases and J lost 4, with 13 bases in between. This CDR3 spans 13 amino acids. The CDR3 is CATAREYPDTQYF. The CDR3 DNA reads as TGTGCCACCGCCCGGGAGTACCCAGATACGCAGTATTTT.

The chain links TRBV19 to TRBJ2-7, with D possibly matching TRBD2 (5 bases). The CDR3 has 13 residues. CDR1 is LNHDA and CDR2 is SQIVND in the germline V gene (reference sequence). Trimming removed 7 bases from V and 2 bases from J, with 12 bases in between. DNA of the CDR3: TGTGCCAGTAACCCAGGAGGCACCTACGAGCAGTACTTC. Protein sequence: CASNPGGTYEQYF. Complete variable domain (other parts from reference TRBV19 and TRBJ2-7): DGGITQSPKYLFRKEGQNVTLSCEQNLNHDAMYWYRQDPGQGLRLIYYSQIVNDFQKGDIAEGYSVSREKKESFPLTVTSAQKNPTAFYLCASNPGGTYEQYFGPGTRLTVT.

J is TRBJ2-4 and V is TRBV12-3 or TRBV12-4, with D unclear. The V end lost 0 bases, the J end lost 0 bases, and 9 bases lay between the germline ends. The CDR3 consists of 16 residues. CDR3 DNA sequence: TGTGCCAGCAGTTTAGCCAGAAAGTTAGCCAAAAACATTCAGTACTTC. Translation gives CASSLARKLAKNIQYF.

Regarding this clonotype: The germline gene is not matched at one end of the junction; a read error may be the cause. The chain links TRBV5-1 to TRBJ2-7; TRBD1 matches at 8 bases. The CDR3 length is 14 residues. Germline V gene sequence: CDR1 SGHRS, CDR2 YFSETQ. DNA for the CDR3: TGCGCCAGCACCTTGCAGGGGGCGCCCGGCGAGCAGTACTTC. As protein: CASTLQGAPGEQYF.